This T cell receptor beta chain is from a study of vaccination and CD4 T cells after COVID-19. Study-level background: Every participant was given two doses of BNT162b2 or mRNA-1273 vaccine. Collection of post-vaccine samples followed dose two by a median about 72 days, spanning a range of 14 to 241.

Germline lookup yields CDR1 SGHRS and CDR2 YFSETQ. Between the trimmed V and J ends, which lost 3 bases and 5 bases, there was a span of 15 bases. This CDR3 region has 14 residues. Sequenced with the Oncomine TCR Beta short-read assay was DNA taken from cultured CD4+ T cells. Genomic DNA from cultured CD4+ T cells was extracted. TCRdb recomputed calls from the PCR reads with MiXCR, one row per CDR3 protein. The data contain 20,000 to 25,000 distinct CDR3 sequences, 60% to 80% of them singletons. Regarding treatment: approximately 9-day PBMC culture with coronavirus spike peptide pools or control peptides (ViraFEST assay). Comment on this clonotype: Its target is not known.

Notes on the study in general: Post-vaccination reactive clonotypes (median roughly 35) did not differ significantly from post-infection (21).

The J gene is TRBJ2-7, the V gene TRBV5-1, with D possibly being TRBD1 or TRBD2 (5 bases each). Sequences were derived from CD4+ T cells from blood, cultured in vitro, sampled after SARS-CoV-2 vaccination. The TCR sequence derives from a human donor who received a COVID-19 vaccine. CDR3: CASSYQGRRHEQYF. The CDR3 nucleotides are TGCGCCAGCAGCTACCAGGGACGGCGGCACGAGCAGTACTTC.